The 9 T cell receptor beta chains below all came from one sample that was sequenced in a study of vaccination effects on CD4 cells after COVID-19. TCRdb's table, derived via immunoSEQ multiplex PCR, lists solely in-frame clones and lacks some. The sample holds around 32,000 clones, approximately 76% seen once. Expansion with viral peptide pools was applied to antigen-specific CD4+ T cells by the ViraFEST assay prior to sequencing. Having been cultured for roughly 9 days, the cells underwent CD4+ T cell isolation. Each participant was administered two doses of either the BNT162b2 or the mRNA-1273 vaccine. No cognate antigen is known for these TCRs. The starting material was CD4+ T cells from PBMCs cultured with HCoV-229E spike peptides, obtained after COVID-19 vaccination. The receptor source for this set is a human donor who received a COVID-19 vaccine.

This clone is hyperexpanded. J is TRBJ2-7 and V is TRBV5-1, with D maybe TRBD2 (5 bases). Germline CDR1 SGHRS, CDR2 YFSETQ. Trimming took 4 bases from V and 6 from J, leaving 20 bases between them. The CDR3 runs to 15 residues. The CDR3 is CASSAQPSEGGEQYF. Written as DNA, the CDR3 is TGCGCCAGCAGCGCACAGCCGTCCGAGGGTGGCGAGCAGTACTTC. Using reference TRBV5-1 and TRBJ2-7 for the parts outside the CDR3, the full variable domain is KAGVTQTPRYLIKTRGQQVTLSCSPISGHRSVSWYQQTPGQGLQFLFEYFSETQRNKGNFPGRFSGRQFSNSRSEMNVSTLELGDSALYLCASSAQPSEGGEQYFGPGTRLTVT.

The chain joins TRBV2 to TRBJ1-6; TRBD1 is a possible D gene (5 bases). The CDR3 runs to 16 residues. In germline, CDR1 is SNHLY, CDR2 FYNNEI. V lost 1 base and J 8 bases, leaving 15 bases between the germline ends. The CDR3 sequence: CASSEDRGRVDSPLHF. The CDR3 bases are TGTGCCAGCAGTGAAGATAGAGGCAGGGTGGATTCACCCCTCCACTTT.

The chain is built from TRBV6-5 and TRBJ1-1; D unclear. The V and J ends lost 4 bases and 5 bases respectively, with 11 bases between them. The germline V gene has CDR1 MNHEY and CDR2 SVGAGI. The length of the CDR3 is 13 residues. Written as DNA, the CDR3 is TGTGCCAGCAGTTTTTATAGTGGGACTGAAGCTTTCTTT. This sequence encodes CASSFYSGTEAFF.

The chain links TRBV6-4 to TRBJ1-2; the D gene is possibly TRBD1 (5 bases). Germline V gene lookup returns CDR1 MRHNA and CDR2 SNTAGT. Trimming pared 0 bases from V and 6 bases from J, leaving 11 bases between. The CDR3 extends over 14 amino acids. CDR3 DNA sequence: TGTGCCAGCAGTGACTCGGGGGGAGGAAATGGCTACACCTTC. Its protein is CASSDSGGGNGYTF.

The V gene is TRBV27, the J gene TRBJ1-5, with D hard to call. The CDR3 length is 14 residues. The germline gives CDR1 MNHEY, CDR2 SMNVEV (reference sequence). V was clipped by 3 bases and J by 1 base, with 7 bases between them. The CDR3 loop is CASSLLDSNQPQHF. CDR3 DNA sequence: TGTGCCAGCAGTTTGTTGGACAGCAATCAGCCCCAGCATTTT.

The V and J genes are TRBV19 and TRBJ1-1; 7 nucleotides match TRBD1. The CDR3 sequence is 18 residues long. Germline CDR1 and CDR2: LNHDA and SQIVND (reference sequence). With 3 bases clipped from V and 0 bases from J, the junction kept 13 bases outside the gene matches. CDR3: CASSIWGAGGMMNTEAFF. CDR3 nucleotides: TGTGCCAGTAGTATCTGGGGGGCAGGGGGAATGATGAACACTGAAGCTTTCTTT. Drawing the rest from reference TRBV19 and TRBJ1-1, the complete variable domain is DGGITQSPKYLFRKEGQNVTLSCEQNLNHDAMYWYRQDPGQGLRLIYYSQIVNDFQKGDIAEGYSVSREKKESFPLTVTSAQKNPTAFYLCASSIWGAGGMMNTEAFFGQGTRLTVV.

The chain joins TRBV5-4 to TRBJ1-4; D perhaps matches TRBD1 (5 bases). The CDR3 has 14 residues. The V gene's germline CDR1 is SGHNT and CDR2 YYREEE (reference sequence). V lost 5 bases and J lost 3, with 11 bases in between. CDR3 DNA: TGTGCCAGCAGTTCCGGGACGGCTAATGAAAAACTGTTTTTT. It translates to CASSSGTANEKLFF.

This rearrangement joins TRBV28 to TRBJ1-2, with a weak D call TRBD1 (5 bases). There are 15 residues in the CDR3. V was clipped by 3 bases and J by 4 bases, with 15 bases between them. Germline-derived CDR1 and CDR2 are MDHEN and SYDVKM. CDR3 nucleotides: TGTGCCAGCAGTTTGGGGGGATTCGGGGGCTATGGCTACACCTTC. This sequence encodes CASSLGGFGGYGYTF.

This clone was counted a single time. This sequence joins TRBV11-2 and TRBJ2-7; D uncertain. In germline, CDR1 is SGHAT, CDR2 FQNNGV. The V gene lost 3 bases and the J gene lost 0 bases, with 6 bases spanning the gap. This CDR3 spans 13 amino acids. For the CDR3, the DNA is TGTGCCAGCAGCTTGGACCGCTCCTACGAGCAGTACTTC. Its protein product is CASSLDRSYEQYF.